This TCR beta chain was sequenced for a study of CD8 T cells in Susac syndrome (dated 2019 in TCRdb). With respect to the entire study: Repertoire sequencing was used to test whether CD8+ T cell activation and differentiation in Susac syndrome was antigen driven. Broader findings and caveats from the paper: The number of individuals in the TCR sequencing and HLA analysis was recognized as being relatively small.

Peripheral blood CD8+ and CD4+ T cells from healthy donors, Susac syndrome patients and multiple sclerosis patients were profiled using high-throughput TCR beta sequencing. The multiple sclerosis controls were treatment-naive patients who had stable or active relapsing-remitting disease and met the revised McDonald criteria. Bulk CD8+ and CD4+ T cells were purified by magnetic negative isolation, while CD8+ TEMRA cells were enriched using FACS. Blood was collected in EDTA tubes and processed within 24 hours, with PBMCs isolated through density gradient centrifugation. PBMCs intended for TCR sequencing were frozen in liquid nitrogen and were later thawed in a 37 degrees C water bath. Purity of sorted or isolated CD4+, CD8+ and CD8+ TEMRA cells was at least 90%. As to this clonotype: Its binding antigen is unknown. Nothing much larger sits one base from this clone, and base qualities are not available.

From the cysteine through the phenylalanine, the CDR3 covers 13 amino acids. Only the CDR3 region is kept as DNA, spanning 39 bases read in frame from base 1. V gives up 6 bases and J gives up 5 bases, and the segment between their germline ends measures 11 bases. RNA was extracted using the RNeasy kit, and about 0.5 to 1 ug of the RNA was reverse transcribed with random hexamers. The immunoSEQ multiplex PCR assay, covering 54 Vbeta and 13 Jbeta segments, was used to amplify TCR beta CDR3 regions. To correct PCR amplification bias, a synthetic template baseline was used for both primer optimization and computational correction. Per the authors' processing: Reads were annotated to V, D and J genes according to IMGT and were analyzed with immunoSEQ Analyzer, with only productive sequences retained. Clonality was computed as one minus Shannon entropy normalized by log2 of the number of productive unique sequences. For each patient and control, public and private clones were evaluated among the 100 most prevalent clones. Clones were defined as Susac-specific when absent from the healthy and MS cohorts, from over a thousand published viral clones and from other ImmuneACCESS disease sequences. TCRdb's own reprocessing of the public reads used fastp at Q25 and MiXCR and kept productive beta chains. A single entry per CDR3 protein holds the most common genes and DNA from its merged rows. V and J calls and clone size were set by TCRdb, not the authors. For this sample there are approximately 200,000 distinct CDR3 sequences; roughly 95% appear just once. The top ten clones comprise about 0.09% of the sample.

The chain links TRBV12-3 or TRBV12-4 with TRBJ1-5; the D region possibly corresponds to TRBD1 (6 bases align). Sample: CD4+ T cells from PBMCs. This receptor was obtained from a human donor with multiple sclerosis. DNA sequence: TGTGCCAGCAGCATAGGGGGGGATCAGCCCCAGCATTTT. It translates as CASSIGGDQPQHF.